This T cell receptor (beta chain) was captured in a study of beta chain features in type 1 diabetes. Remarks on this clone: Its specificity is not known.

Notes on the study in general: People with Type 1 diabetes carried modestly yet significantly shorter TCRB CDR3s in all four CD4+ subsets.

Isolated RNA was reverse transcribed in full, so expressed TCRB transcripts were sequenced. Assay: immunoSEQ multiplex PCR; the TCRdb copy retains only in-frame clones and omits some. The sample contains about 650,000 clones, roughly 12% of which appear only once. Germline CDR1 and CDR2: SGHNT and YYREEE (reference sequence). Trimming shortened V by 0 bases and J by 12 bases, and 18 bases separated the two germline ends. The CDR3 has 14 residues. The source material was naive CD4+ T cells from blood. This receptor was identified in a man aged 25-45 years with type 1 diabetes. This chain uses TRBV5-4 with TRBJ1-2; tentatively, D is TRBD1 (5 bases). The CDR3 DNA follows: TGTGCCAGCAGCTTGGGAGCGGGACCTATTGGAGACACCTTC. The encoded protein is CASSLGAGPIGDTF.